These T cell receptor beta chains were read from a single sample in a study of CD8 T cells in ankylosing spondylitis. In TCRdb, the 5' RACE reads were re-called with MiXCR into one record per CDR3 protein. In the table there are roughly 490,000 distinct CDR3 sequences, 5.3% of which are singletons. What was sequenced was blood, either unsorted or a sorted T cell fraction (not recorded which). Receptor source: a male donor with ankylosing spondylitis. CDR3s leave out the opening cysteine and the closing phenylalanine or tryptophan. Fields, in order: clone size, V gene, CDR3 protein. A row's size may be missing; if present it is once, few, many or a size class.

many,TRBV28,ASRFPGLAAYNEQF
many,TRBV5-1,ASSLVSGTDFTDTQY
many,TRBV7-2,ASSFYRAQKLF
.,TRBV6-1,ASSARPGLTLREQY
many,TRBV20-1,SASQSWQGYT
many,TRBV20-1,SAPKGNTYEQY
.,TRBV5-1,ASSGGTGGPYNEQF
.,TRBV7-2,ASSLRFWNTGELF
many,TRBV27,ASRQGWDTGELF
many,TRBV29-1,SGRRAHNEQF
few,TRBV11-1,ASSLELRFTGSSYNEQF
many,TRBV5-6,ASSRLAGGADTQY
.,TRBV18,ASSPKTEAF
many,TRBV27,ASSSRGADPYNEQF
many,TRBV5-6,ASSLVQGGSPLH
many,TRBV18,ASSPTGLDTEAF
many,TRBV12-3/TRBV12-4,ASSLDRTLYTEAF
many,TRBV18,ASSPPSSNQRNEQF
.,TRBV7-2,ASSPRRDQETQY
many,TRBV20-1,SARVGTELTDTQY
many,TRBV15,ATSSKAFYGYT
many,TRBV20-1,SARAGVYEQF
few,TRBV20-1,SGLGSSAYNEQF
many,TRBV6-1,ASRMGLAGFYEQY
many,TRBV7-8,ASSLAGTGGAETQY
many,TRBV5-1,ASKTGANTGELF
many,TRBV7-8,ASSSEGDSFGNQPQH
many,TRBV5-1,ASSLGHSHYEQY
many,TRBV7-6,ASSSTREGSQY
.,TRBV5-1,ASSLPSGGEETQY
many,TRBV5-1,ASSLLSGTVSTGELF
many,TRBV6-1,ASSLRPGGPQH
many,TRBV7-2,ASSLAMDTEAF
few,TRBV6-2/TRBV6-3,ASSDSYQLYGYT
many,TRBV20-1,SASYRLANGYT
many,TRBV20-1,SALRDPGNTEAF
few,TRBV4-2,ASSQGRTPAAF
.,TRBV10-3,AVRDRAETQY
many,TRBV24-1,ATSERQGGSAF
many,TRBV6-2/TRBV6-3,ASSPLIAQF